The present TCR beta chain was sequenced within a study of molecular identifiers for immune sequencing clone quantification. Whole-study results and caveats: Highly expanded clone sizes could be underestimated by identical TCR molecules sharing a barcode.

Making the bulk TCR libraries relied on previously described methods and listed TCR primers. Via MiXCR, TCRdb re-called the PCR reads, giving one row per CDR3 protein. This sample has around 480,000 distinct CDR3 sequences, with around 23% found just once. Sorting isolated naive CD8 T cells as CD8+CD4-CCR7+CD45RA+ events. In the case of this clonotype: Its specificity is unknown.

This clonotype was obtained from a human donor in good health. Some libraries in this study had Jurkat cell RNA spiked in. The sample consisted of naive CD8+ T cells from blood, with Jurkat cell RNA spiked in. Subset indicated: FACS-sorted CD8+CD4-CCR7+CD45RA+ naive T cells.

The CDR3 nucleotides read TGCAGTGCTAGATCCGACAGGGGGCTGAACGAGCAGTACTTC. Translated, it gives CSARSDRGLNEQYF. The chain is built from TRBV20-1 and TRBJ2-7, with TRBD1 identical over 10 bases. With V trimmed by 2 bases and J by 5 bases, 6 bases remained unmatched. Germline CDR1 reads DFQATT; CDR2 reads SNEGSKA (reference sequence). The CDR3 spans 14 residues.